These T cell receptor beta chains were read from a single sample in a study of CD8 T cells in Susac syndrome. TCRdb independently ran MiXCR on the immunoSEQ multiplex PCR reads; one entry per CDR3 protein. The data contain about 66,000 distinct CDR3 sequences, about 94% of them singletons. Sequences were obtained from CD8+ T cells from PBMCs. The receptors were gathered from a human donor with multiple sclerosis. Both conserved end residues are part of each CDR3. Fields, in order: J gene, V gene, clone size, CDR3 protein. Expanded clones are given a class, and other clones once, few, many or no size at all.

>TRBJ1-1|TRBV5-1|-
CASSPGTGTFFGAFF
>TRBJ2-2|TRBV7-9|-
CASSPPSATGELFF
>TRBJ2-2|TRBV13|-
CASSLDTGTSAGELFF
>TRBJ2-1|TRBV20-1|-
CSARGTGYNEQFF
>TRBJ2-1|TRBV12-3/TRBV12-4|few
CASTLGGLSAYNEQFF
>TRBJ2-5|TRBV5-1|-
CASSLAPGTRETQYF
>TRBJ1-2|TRBV15|-
CATSTVGEGSHGYTF
>TRBJ2-7|TRBV13|-
CASSLGLGLAVEQYF
>TRBJ2-2|TRBV29-1|-
CSASLAGDNTGELFF
>TRBJ2-7|TRBV19|once
CASSIGRSSYEQYF
>TRBJ2-7|TRBV27|-
CASTERGGSYEQYF
>TRBJ2-7|TRBV24-1|-
CATSDLTSGTYEQYF
>TRBJ2-1|TRBV4-1|-
CASSHLQPGQGYNEQFF
>TRBJ1-5|TRBV7-9|-
CASSGTAYQPQHF
>TRBJ2-7|TRBV6-1|-
CASSERAGGPYEQYF
>TRBJ1-2|TRBV3-1|-
CASSQEGQGALFDGYTF
>TRBJ2-7|TRBV20-1|-
CSAKGQASYEQYF
>TRBJ2-7|TRBV27|-
CASSIQDTYGYEQYF
>TRBJ1-2|TRBV6-5|-
CASSYQDGGYTF
>TRBJ2-1|TRBV20-1|-
CSARGLATYNEQFF
>TRBJ2-5|TRBV24-1|-
CATSDFTETQYF
>TRBJ2-5|TRBV7-9|-
CASSLGYF
>TRBJ2-5|TRBV28|-
CASSLLAGGGETQYF